This T cell receptor (beta chain) was sequenced for a study of prognosis after radiotherapy for stage I lung cancer. Study-wide findings and caveats: Between patients with and without metastases, TRBV and TRBJ gene usage reportedly differed.

A volume of about 5.9 milliliters of peripheral blood was collected by draw at each of two time points. Germline V gene sequence: CDR1 SGHAT, CDR2 FQNNGV. V was trimmed by 5 bases and J by 5 bases, leaving 15 bases between them. The CDR3 loop spans 15 amino acids. Concerning this clonotype itself: Its antigen is unidentified.

It was by two-round multiplex PCR that TCR beta CDR3 was amplified from genomic DNA. Individual primers that were specific to each TRBV and TRBJ gene served in first-round PCR. TCRdb reprocessed the multiplex PCR reads via MiXCR and lists one record per CDR3 protein. The repertoire holds over 11,000 distinct CDR3 sequences, with 25% to 35% as singletons. Sequenced material: PBMCs, taken before or after stereotactic body radiation therapy (not recorded which). The TCR comes from a donor of 50 years or more with non-small cell lung cancer. The chain has TRBV11-2 and TRBJ2-2; D perhaps matches TRBD2 (5 bases). The CDR3 coding sequence is TGTGCCAGCAGCCCTACTCTAGGAGGTACCGGGGAGCTGTTTTTT. Its protein product is CASSPTLGGTGELFF.